The clone carrying this T cell receptor (beta chain) was recorded once. The antigen is undetermined. The sample belongs to a study of blood T cells in healthy people across ages. As for the study in general: Capture via template switching afforded approximately one barcoded beta molecule per two T cells. Findings of the study overall: Naive CD4+ cells and diversity were both higher in long-lived donors than in aged donors. TCR beta diversity per million T cells fell roughly linearly with age. The percentage of naive T cells correlated strongly with TCR beta diversity.

The germline gives CDR1 DFQATT, CDR2 SNEGSKA (reference sequence). J was trimmed by 0 bases and V by 0 bases; bases with no gene match: 0. This CDR3 comprises 15 residues. A second about 6 to 12 cycle PCR used barcoded and J-beta primers. Each CDR3 protein gets one entry after TCRdb re-called the 5' RACE reads with MiXCR. The table shows nearly 800,000 distinct CDR3 sequences, with roughly three fifths occurring only once. The gene calls are TRBV20-1 and TRBJ2-1, with TRBD1 matching over 9 bases. The source is a man aged 35 to 55 in good health. The sequenced material came from blood. CDR3 sequence (DNA): TGCAGTGCTAGAGAGACAGGGGGCTCCTACAATGAGCAGTTCTTC. It specifies CSARETGGSYNEQFF.